Below are 5 T cell receptor beta chains sequenced from a single sample in a study of memory B cells and T cells in multiple sclerosis (dated by TCRdb to the late 2010s). These receptors have no identified antigens. The library was prepared using the immunoSEQ multiplex PCR assay. TCRdb retrieved this table from immuneACCESS and kept in-frame rearrangements only. Not all clones are present; in checked studies, unresolved V genes account for under half, and no reason is known for the remainder. Across this sample there are 46,000 or so clones, with almost 85% seen only once. The leading ten clones occupy around 1.1% of the sample. After stimulus-free culture of CFSE-labeled PBMCs, the autoproliferating (CFSEdim) and non-proliferating (CFSEhi) T cell fractions were sequenced separately. Altogether, roughly 50 million CFSE-labeled PBMCs were kept in culture for roughly seven days with no stimulus, after which the replicate wells were combined.

Material for sequencing was PBMCs from blood kept in culture. The receptors stem from a human donor with multiple sclerosis.

V gene TRBV11-2 combines with J gene TRBJ2-5, with D perhaps matching TRBD2 (7 bases). The CDR3 is 17 residues long. The germline CDR1 and CDR2 sequences are SGHAT and FQNNGV. Trimming took 0 bases from V and 1 from J, leaving 15 bases between them. The CDR3 loop reads CASSLDIRGGFQETQYF. The CDR3 DNA sequence: TGTGCCAGCAGCTTAGATATTAGGGGGGGGTTCCAAGAGACCCAGTACTTC.

V is TRBV2 and J is TRBJ1-2; 8 nucleotides agree with TRBD1. This CDR3 spans 15 amino acids. After removal of 0 bases from V and 4 bases from J, the junction contained 4 bases not matched to a gene. Germline V gene data show CDR1 as SNHLY and CDR2 as FYNNEI. The CDR3 is CASSEALGQVYGYTF. CDR3 bases: TGTGCCAGCAGTGAAGCGTTGGGACAGGTCTATGGCTACACCTTC.

The chain is built from TRBV10-3 and TRBJ2-5, with TRBD1 matching over 7 bases. Trimming removed 10 bases from V and 2 bases from J; junction bases left unmatched: 4. This CDR3 region has 12 residues. Germline V CDR1 and CDR2: ENHRY, SYGVKD. The CDR3 coding sequence is TGTGCCACCCGACAGGGTCAAGAGACCCAGTACTTC. This encodes CATRQGQETQYF.

In its sample, this clone was seen a few times. This sequence joins TRBV25-1 and TRBJ1-1; no firm D call. V was trimmed by 4 bases and J by 1 base, leaving 16 bases between them. Germline lookup yields CDR1 MGHDK and CDR2 SYGVNS. The CDR3 is made up of 16 amino acids. The CDR3 spells CASSAKSSAANTEAFF. CDR3 nucleotide sequence: TGTGCCAGCAGTGCGAAGTCCAGCGCAGCGAACACTGAAGCTTTCTTT.

The chain combines TRBV5-1 with TRBJ1-2; D is uncertain. The V end was cut by 0 bases, the J end by 4 bases, with 10 bases between. This CDR3 contains 14 residues. Germline loops: CDR1 SGHRS, CDR2 YFSETQ. The CDR3 nucleotides are TGCGCCAGCAGCTTGGAGGCAGCCTCCTATGGCTACACCTTC. Amino acid sequence: CASSLEAASYGYTF.